A selection of T cell receptor beta chains follows, all from one sample in a study of CXCR3-negative and CXCR3-positive naive CD8 T cells. From its re-call of the 5' RACE reads, TCRdb lists each CDR3 protein once, without DNA. This sample contains about 92,000 distinct CDR3 sequences. Sequenced input: naive CXCR3- CD8+ T cells from blood. The receptors shown here come from a human donor in good health. Some clones in this sample may be carry-over from other donors' samples. Both conserved end residues are part of each CDR3.

TRBV4-1,TRBJ1-1,CASSQGVIQGRKGTEAFF
TRBV4-2,TRBJ1-2,CASSQVYPNPYGYTF
TRBV20-1,TRBJ2-7,CSAHRWGDTYEQYF
TRBV19,TRBJ2-7,CASSPGTGFYEQYF
TRBV7-7,TRBJ2-2,CASSFTGPTGELFF
TRBV28,TRBJ2-3,CASSLIPADTQYF
TRBV7-3,TRBJ2-1,CASSFGTGNLNEQFF
TRBV14,TRBJ1-1,CASSPTGQGFAEAFF
TRBV7-6,TRBJ2-1,CASSAWTGYNEQFF
TRBV9,TRBJ2-5,CASSVTGGRETQYF
TRBV29-1,TRBJ1-2,CSGGTGGRMSYGYTF
TRBV12-3/TRBV12-4,TRBJ1-1,CASSATGDTEAFF
TRBV2,TRBJ1-2,CASSEALISPTNGYGYTF
TRBV21-1,TRBJ2-1,CASSTPGGVVFPTGEQFF
TRBV29-1,TRBJ2-7,CSAGGGFGDSSYEQYF
TRBV7-2,TRBJ2-1,CASSLVPRGYNEQFF
TRBV6-5,TRBJ2-1,CASRGTYPSYNEQFF
TRBV9,TRBJ2-1,CASSGSGTGGSDEQFF
TRBV20-1,TRBJ2-5,CSVNSGRQETQYF
TRBV7-9,TRBJ2-7,CASSLEGLAEYEQYF
TRBV28,TRBJ2-7,CASSIETSGFSYEQYF
TRBV6-5,TRBJ2-7,CASSYERWSYEQYF
TRBV11-2,TRBJ1-2,CASSLGPIYGYTF
TRBV12-3/TRBV12-4,TRBJ1-2,CASSTPPYGYTF
TRBV7-9,TRBJ2-7,CASSFDAGVSYEQYF
TRBV5-1,TRBJ2-7,CASSSAGRSSYEQYF
TRBV7-8,TRBJ2-7,CASSLGTASYEQYF
TRBV6-2/TRBV6-3,TRBJ1-2,CASSYSKLTGDYGYTF
TRBV4-1,TRBJ2-7,CASSPAQGAGEQYF
TRBV19,TRBJ1-1,CATRQGYTEAFF
TRBV6-1,TRBJ2-7,CASSVTGYEQYF
TRBV7-9,TRBJ2-7,CASSSGGGRPPYEQYF
TRBV7-6,TRBJ2-7,CASSLETLAGAYEQYF
TRBV19,TRBJ2-1,CASSISGSSYNEQFF
TRBV12-3/TRBV12-4,TRBJ2-1,CASIYGSYNEQFF
TRBV29-1,TRBJ2-2,CSALLETGELFF
TRBV5-1,TRBJ1-1,CASSYRGGLDTEAFF
TRBV19,TRBJ1-1,CASNLGRTEAFF
TRBV28,TRBJ2-7,CASSNPDGGGEQYF
TRBV29-1,TRBJ2-1,CSFPRAPGDLSYNEQFF
TRBV7-9,TRBJ1-1,CASSSGQLNTEAFF
TRBV28,TRBJ2-5,CASSSARQGETQYF
TRBV6-2/TRBV6-3,TRBJ2-1,CASSYSSSGTLWEQFF
TRBV7-9,TRBJ2-7,CASSPLDFSYEQYF
TRBV12-3/TRBV12-4,TRBJ1-5,CASDRFGQPQHF
TRBV7-9,TRBJ2-7,CASTPSAGYEQYF
TRBV7-9,TRBJ2-7,CASSSATGAMYEQYF
TRBV9,TRBJ2-4,CASSLDGAHTNIQYF
TRBV2,TRBJ2-7,CASIIRDRDYEQYF
TRBV27,TRBJ1-6,CASGTGLRNNSPLHF